This T cell receptor (beta chain) was sequenced in a study of blood T cell repertoires in COVID-19. Germline CDR1 is SGHAT and CDR2 is FQNNGV. This CDR3 has 18 residues. V lost 2 bases and J lost 0; bases outside the gene matches: 10. Assay used: immunoSEQ multiplex PCR; TCRdb lists only in-frame clones, some missing. The repertoire has about 61,000 clones, just over 85% of them found once; the top ten carry less than 20%. Sequences were obtained from peripheral blood. This chain links TRBV11-2 with TRBJ1-3; TRBD1 agrees at 7 bases. The clonotype comes from a woman at least 80 years old with active COVID-19. For the CDR3, the DNA is TGTGCCAGCAGCTTAAGGGGGCATGTGGCCACCTCTGGAAACACCATATATTTT. This codes for CASSLRGHVATSGNTIYF.